This is a list of T cell receptor beta chains from one sample in a study of human T cells and chemical hapten exposure. TCRdb passed the RACE reads through MiXCR, listing each CDR3 protein once. The table records about 300,000 distinct CDR3 sequences, 4.5% to 5.5% of them present only once. The sequencing here drew on whole blood, taken in connection with sensitization to the hapten diphenylcyclopropenone (DPC). These receptors were taken from a woman in her late teens or twenties with alopecia areata. Some clones in this sample may be carry-over from other donors' samples. CDR3s include the opening cysteine and the closing phenylalanine or tryptophan. D genes are given only for firm matches. Size is omitted from some rows. Given values are once, few, many or a class for expanded clones.

CDR3 length,D gene,V gene,clone size,J gene,CDR3 DNA,CDR3 protein
15,TRBD2,TRBV10-3,many,TRBJ2-3,TGTGCCATCAGTGATAGCGGGGGCCCGTCCGATACGCAGTATTTT,CAISDSGGPSDTQYF
18,TRBD1,TRBV7-2,many,TRBJ1-1,TGTGCCAGCAGCTTACGGTATGGAGGGGACAGATGGAACACTGAAGCTTTCTTT,CASSLRYGGDRWNTEAFF
13,-,TRBV24-1,many,TRBJ2-4,TGTGCCACCAGCGACGGAGCCAAAAACATTCAGTACTTC,CATSDGAKNIQYF
18,TRBD2,TRBV6-2/TRBV6-3,-,TRBJ2-3,TGTGCCAGCAGTTATAGGGGCCCTTGGCGGGGGGGCACAGATACGCAGTATTTT,CASSYRGPWRGGTDTQYF
19,-,TRBV6-5,many,TRBJ1-5,TGTGCCAGCAGTTACTCGAGGAAGGGCAGGGGATCGAGCAATCAGCCCCAGCATTTT,CASSYSRKGRGSSNQPQHF
17,-,TRBV11-2,many,TRBJ2-2,TGTGCCAGCAGCCTAAACGCGGTCCCCATTAACACCGGGGAGCTGTTTTTT,CASSLNAVPINTGELFF
13,TRBD1,TRBV12-3/TRBV12-4,many,TRBJ1-2,TGTGCCAGCAGCCTCCGGGACAGAGGCGGCTACACCTTC,CASSLRDRGGYTF
16,TRBD2,TRBV18,few,TRBJ2-3,TGTGCCAGCTCACGAGCTAGCGGGGGGACCCTAGGTACGCAGTATTTT,CASSRASGGTLGTQYF
15,-,TRBV12-3/TRBV12-4,few,TRBJ2-4,TGTGCCAGCAGTTTATCCCTCAATTTTGGGAACATTCAGTACTTC,CASSLSLNFGNIQYF
14,-,TRBV27,many,TRBJ1-1,TGTGCCAGCAGGGGAACAGGGTTTGGCACTGAAGCTTTCTTT,CASRGTGFGTEAFF
17,TRBD1,TRBV20-1,-,TRBJ2-3,TGCAGTGCCATACCGGGACAGGGCCCCTTTAGCACAGATACGCAGTATTTT,CSAIPGQGPFSTDTQYF
14,-,TRBV20-1,many,TRBJ2-2,TGCAGTGCTAGAGAGTTCAGGAACACCGGGGAGCTGTTTTTT,CSAREFRNTGELFF
14,-,TRBV5-1,many,TRBJ1-1,TGCGCCAGCAGCCCCGGACAAGTGAACACTGAAGCTTTCTTT,CASSPGQVNTEAFF
15,-,TRBV5-1,-,TRBJ1-3,TGCGCCAGCAGCTTGATACCGAGCTCTGGAAACACCATATATTTT,CASSLIPSSGNTIYF
16,TRBD2,TRBV3-1,few,TRBJ2-1,TGTGCCAGCAGCCCAACTAGCGGGGGGTCCTACAATGAGCAGTTCTTC,CASSPTSGGSYNEQFF
16,-,TRBV4-2,few,TRBJ1-3,TGTGCCAGCAGCCAAAACGAGGGCTACTCTGGAAACACCATATATTTT,CASSQNEGYSGNTIYF
15,TRBD1,TRBV10-3,-,TRBJ2-7,TGTGCCATCAGTAAAGCCGGGACAGAGAGTTACGAGCAGTACTTC,CAISKAGTESYEQYF
13,-,TRBV28,many,TRBJ1-2,TGTGCCTCCTCACTGGGGTGGGGGCATGGCTACACCTTC,CASSLGWGHGYTF
13,-,TRBV27,few,TRBJ1-2,TGTGCCAGCGGAAGGACAGAAGGCTATGGCTACACCTTC,CASGRTEGYGYTF
16,TRBD1,TRBV7-9,-,TRBJ1-5,TGTGCCAGCAGCCTATCGGGGACAGGGCCCAATCAGCCCCAGCATTTT,CASSLSGTGPNQPQHF
15,-,TRBV29-1,many,TRBJ1-2,TGCAGCGTTGAACGTCGGGGGCAGGGGAACTATGGCTACACCTTC,CSVERRGQGNYGYTF
17,TRBD2,TRBV6-5,-,TRBJ2-2,TGTGCCAGCAGTTACTCACGGGGGGACCTGAACACCGGGGAGCTGTTTTTT,CASSYSRGDLNTGELFF
14,-,TRBV12-3/TRBV12-4,-,TRBJ2-3,TGTGCCAGCAGTTTAGGGACAGCTGGGGATACGCAGTATTTT,CASSLGTAGDTQYF
13,-,TRBV25-1,-,TRBJ2-2,TGTGCCAGCAGACAGCCGAACACCGGGGAGCTGTTTTTT,CASRQPNTGELFF
20,-,TRBV7-9,-,TRBJ1-6,TGTGCCAGCAGCGTCTTCACCGGGACACACTCAACTGGGGATAATTCACCCCTCCACTTT,CASSVFTGTHSTGDNSPLHF
15,TRBD1,TRBV7-2,few,TRBJ2-5,TGTGCCAGCAGCCCCGGGGACAGTAGTGGGGAGACCCAGTACTTC,CASSPGDSSGETQYF
19,-,TRBV14,-,TRBJ2-5,TGTGCCAGCAGCCAAGATCGGAATTTCGTAGAGGCGGACCAAGAGACCCAGTACTTC,CASSQDRNFVEADQETQYF
15,TRBD1,TRBV5-1,few,TRBJ1-1,TGCGCCAGCAGCAAGGAACGGACAGGGCGTACTGAAGCTTTCTTT,CASSKERTGRTEAFF
11,-,TRBV12-3/TRBV12-4,many,TRBJ2-7,TGTGCCAGCAGTCCCCAAGGCGAGCAGTACTTC,CASSPQGEQYF
16,TRBD1,TRBV6-1,-,TRBJ1-6,TGTGCCAGCAGTCCCTTGACAGGGGTGGGGAATTCACCCCTCCACTTT,CASSPLTGVGNSPLHF
18,TRBD1,TRBV6-4,-,TRBJ1-5,TGTGCCAGCAGTGACTGTCAACTCCGGGACAGGGTAAATCAGCCCCAGCATTTT,CASSDCQLRDRVNQPQHF
15,TRBD2,TRBV4-3,-,TRBJ2-4,TGCGCCAGCAGCCCAGAGGGGACTAGCGGGGGCCGTCAGTACTTC,CASSPEGTSGGRQYF
14,TRBD1,TRBV12-3/TRBV12-4,many,TRBJ1-4,TGTGCCAGCAGTCCGGGACAGCTTAATGAAAAACTGTTTTTT,CASSPGQLNEKLFF
14,TRBD1,TRBV7-9,-,TRBJ1-5,TGTGCCAGCAGCCGACAGGGGATGGGTCAGCCCCAGCATTTT,CASSRQGMGQPQHF
17,-,TRBV4-2,many,TRBJ2-2,TGTGCCAGCAGCCAAGTCGGCTGGACCGCTCGCACCGGGGAGCTGTTTTTT,CASSQVGWTARTGELFF
13,-,TRBV7-9,many,TRBJ2-5,TGTGCCAGCAGCTTCAGGGGTCGAGAGACCCAGTACTTC,CASSFRGRETQYF
15,-,TRBV7-2,few,TRBJ2-5,TGTGCCAGCAGCTTAGGCCCAGGGTCCGGAGAGACCCAGTACTTC,CASSLGPGSGETQYF
14,TRBD2,TRBV10-3,-,TRBJ2-3,TGTGCCATCACCCAGCGGGGAAGCACAGATACGCAGTATTTT,CAITQRGSTDTQYF
17,-,TRBV3-1,few,TRBJ1-3,TGTGCCAGCAGCCAAGAGGGTTCCGGGAGCTCTGGAAACACCATATATTTT,CASSQEGSGSSGNTIYF
15,TRBD1,TRBV12-3/TRBV12-4,many,TRBJ2-2,TGTGCCAGCAGGGTCAGGGGGCCGAACACCGGGGAGCTGTTTTTT,CASRVRGPNTGELFF
15,-,TRBV5-1,-,TRBJ2-7,TGCGCCAGCAGCCGGGAGCTTCGAGGGTTGGGCGAGCAGTACTTC,CASSRELRGLGEQYF
15,TRBD2,TRBV24-1,-,TRBJ2-2,TGTGCCACCAGCCGGGAGGATCGGTTGTCCGGGGAGCTGTTTTTT,CATSREDRLSGELFF
16,-,TRBV15,-,TRBJ1-5,TGTGCCACCAGCAGGGATACAGAATATAGCAATCAGCCCCAGCATTTT,CATSRDTEYSNQPQHF
14,TRBD2,TRBV20-1,few,TRBJ2-1,TGCAGTGCTAGAATAGCGGGGGGGCAGTATGAGCAGTTCTTC,CSARIAGGQYEQFF
16,-,TRBV9,many,TRBJ2-7,TGTGCCAGCAGCCCGGGGAGGAGCCCAGCTGTCTACGAGCAGTACTTC,CASSPGRSPAVYEQYF
18,-,TRBV20-1,many,TRBJ1-1,TGCAGTGCTCCCGTCAATGGACATACGGGTATGATGTACACTGAAGCTTTCTTT,CSAPVNGHTGMMYTEAFF
15,TRBD1,TRBV5-4,-,TRBJ1-3,TGTGCCACCCACCGGGACAGGGGGTCTGGAAACACCATATATTTT,CATHRDRGSGNTIYF
13,-,TRBV28,-,TRBJ2-7,TGTGCCAGCAGTCCGACGAGCCCCCTGGAGCAGTACTTC,CASSPTSPLEQYF
19,TRBD2,TRBV3-1,few,TRBJ2-1,TGTGCCAGCAGCCCCGGGACTAGCGGGGGGTTGGGGCCCTACAATGAGCAGTTCTTC,CASSPGTSGGLGPYNEQFF
15,-,TRBV6-1,few,TRBJ2-4,TGTGCCAGCAGTGAAGTACGGGGACCTAAAAACATTCAGTACTTC,CASSEVRGPKNIQYF
18,TRBD2,TRBV5-4,many,TRBJ2-3,TGTGCCAGCAGCTTGCGGGTAGCGGGGGGGCTAGCGGCAGATACGCAGTATTTT,CASSLRVAGGLAADTQYF
13,-,TRBV28,-,TRBJ2-1,TGTGCCAGCAGTTTACCCGTTTTGAATGAGCAGTTCTTC,CASSLPVLNEQFF
12,-,TRBV28,-,TRBJ2-3,TGTGCCAGCAGTTACGGGGTCGGTACGCAGTATTTT,CASSYGVGTQYF
14,-,TRBV7-9,many,TRBJ2-3,TGTGCCAGCAGCTTAAGTCTAGTTCCAGATACGCAGTATTTT,CASSLSLVPDTQYF
13,TRBD1,TRBV12-3/TRBV12-4,few,TRBJ2-1,TGTGCCAGCAGTTCAAGGGACAGCAATGAGCAGTTCTTC,CASSSRDSNEQFF